Reported below is one T cell receptor beta chain. The authors' processing: Estimates of nucleated cell counts were drawn from the amplification of reference gene primers. Only in-frame clones appear in the TCRdb table, and some are missing; sequencing was by immunoSEQ multiplex PCR. V and J calls and clone size are those listed in that table; D and trimming were worked out from the DNA. The data contain about 100,000 clones, 91% of them singletons. The CDR3 loop spans 16 amino acids. The germline V gene encodes CDR1 MNHNY and CDR2 SVGAGI (reference sequence). Trimming took 2 bases from V and 7 from J; bases not matched to a gene: 7. The data derive from a study of blood T cell repertoires in COVID-19. Study at large: COVID-19 samples, acute and convalescent, were from the United States, Italy and Spain. T cells, B-cell-depleted T cells, or PBMCs provided the cDNA or gDNA that served as material.

Sequenced: peripheral blood. The V and J genes are TRBV6-6 and TRBJ2-3, with 12 nucleotides matching TRBD2. The receptor's source is a human donor with active COVID-19. The donor label of this sample is uncertain. CDR3 residues: CASSYNLAGGQNTQYF. The DNA for the CDR3 is TGTGCCAGCAGTTACAACCTAGCGGGGGGGCAGAATACGCAGTATTTT.